These 31 T cell receptor beta chains originate from one sample sequenced in a study of monozygotic twins with inflammatory bowel disease. From the 5' RACE reads, TCRdb lists one entry per CDR3 protein and no DNA. This sample's table reports 350,000 to 500,000 distinct CDR3 sequences. Input material: blood. These receptors were obtained from a human donor with ulcerative colitis or Crohn's disease, or a healthy co-twin of an affected twin (not recorded which).

The J gene is TRBJ2-7, the V gene TRBV20-1; TCRdb picks TRBD2, but there is no DNA to check that call. Germline V gene sequence: CDR1 DFQATT, CDR2 SNEGSKA (reference sequence). The CDR3 has 15 residues. The CDR3 sequence: CSARGLAGSDYEQYF.

The gene calls are TRBV5-1 and TRBJ2-5; TCRdb picks TRBD1, but there is no DNA to check that call. The CDR3 is 14 amino acids. Germline lookup yields CDR1 SGHRS and CDR2 YFSETQ. The chain's CDR3 is CASSTTGEKETQYF. The whole variable domain, remainder taken from reference TRBV5-1 and TRBJ2-5, is KAGVTQTPRYLIKTRGQQVTLSCSPISGHRSVSWYQQTPGQGLQFLFEYFSETQRNKGNFPGRFSGRQFSNSRSEMNVSTLELGDSALYLCASSTTGEKETQYFGPGTRLLVL.

This chain joins TRBV30 and TRBJ2-2. The CDR3 is 13 residues long. CDR1 GTSNPN and CDR2 SVGIG come from the germline V gene (reference sequence). The CDR3 protein is CAWSGPTTGELFF.

The V call is TRBV5-1, the J call TRBJ2-1. Germline V lookup: CDR1 SGHRS, CDR2 YFSETQ. The CDR3 spans 15 residues. CDR3 sequence reads: CASSTTESSYNEQFF.

The chain joins TRBV7-3 to TRBJ2-7; TCRdb returns TRBD1, unconfirmable since there is no DNA. The germline V gene has CDR1 SGHTA and CDR2 FQGTGA. The CDR3 sequence is 17 residues long. CDR3 protein: CASSLGPSGTGGYEQYF.

The J gene is TRBJ2-2, the V gene TRBV3-1; TCRdb outputs TRBD1, but without DNA this stays unchecked. The CDR3 sequence is 13 residues long. Germline V gene lookup returns CDR1 LGHDT and CDR2 YNNKEL (reference sequence). The chain's CDR3 is CASQGARTGELFF.

This chain connects TRBV24-1 to TRBJ2-1. This CDR3 region has 16 residues. The V gene's germline CDR1 is KGHDR and CDR2 SFDVKD. CDR3: CATSDPDRGSYNEQFF.

The chain has TRBV20-1 and TRBJ2-2; TCRdb gives TRBD1 as the D gene, but with no DNA this cannot be confirmed. CDR1 is DFQATT and CDR2 is SNEGSKA in the germline V gene (reference sequence). The CDR3 runs to 14 residues. The CDR3 loop is CSAKTGINTGELFF.

This chain links TRBV18 with TRBJ2-3; TCRdb selects TRBD2, and the lack of DNA leaves this call unchecked. Germline values: CDR1 KGHSH, CDR2 LQKENI. The CDR3 covers 18 residues. CDR3 protein: CASSASSGGIEATDTQYF.

The rearrangement uses TRBV7-3 and TRBJ2-3; TCRdb's assignment of TRBD1 cannot be checked, as there is no DNA. CDR3 length equals 14 residues. Germline CDR1 reads SGHTA; CDR2 reads FQGTGA. This CDR3 reads CASSPQGVPDTQYF.

The V and J genes are TRBV3-1 and TRBJ1-2; TCRdb gives TRBD1 as the D gene, but with no DNA this cannot be confirmed. Germline CDR1 and CDR2: LGHDT and YNNKEL (reference sequence). The CDR3 contains 14 residues. CDR3: CASSLGQGAYGYTF.

The chain combines TRBV27 with TRBJ2-1; the TCRdb call, TRBD1, lacks DNA for checking. Germline CDR1 reads MNHEY; CDR2 reads SMNVEV (reference sequence). The CDR3 spans 14 residues. The CDR3 sequence: CASARTGSYNEQFF.

The chain links TRBV9 to TRBJ2-5; the TRBD1 assignment by TCRdb is unverifiable without DNA. Germline V gene sequence: CDR1 SGDLS, CDR2 YYNGEE. The CDR3 loop spans 14 amino acids. This CDR3 is CASSDPGAGETQYF.

The chain uses TRBV12-3 or TRBV12-4 and TRBJ1-2; the D call from TCRdb, TRBD1, cannot be confirmed without DNA. The CDR3 totals 16 residues. The CDR3 here is CASSSGTPTFYYGYTF.

The V and J genes are TRBV29-1 and TRBJ2-1; absent DNA, TCRdb's TRBD2 call cannot be checked. This CDR3 region has 14 residues. Per the germline V gene, CDR1 is SQVTM and CDR2 is ANQGSEA. The CDR3 sequence: CSANGGGAYNEQFF.

The chain links TRBV6-1 to TRBJ1-3; TCRdb's D call, TRBD1, is unchecked because there is no DNA. The CDR3 spans 15 residues. Germline V gene data show CDR1 as MNHNS and CDR2 as SASEGT. The CDR3 here is CASSPDRVSGNTIYF.

This sequence joins TRBV20-1 and TRBJ2-1; TCRdb calls TRBD2, which cannot be checked without DNA. Germline CDR1 reads DFQATT; CDR2 reads SNEGSKA (reference sequence). The CDR3 totals 15 residues. The CDR3 loop reads CSVAGGQSSYNEQFF.

The chain links TRBV12-3 or TRBV12-4 to TRBJ1-5; without DNA, the TCRdb call of TRBD1 cannot be checked. CDR3 size: 15 residues. CDR3 protein: CASSSGQGVHQPQHF.

J is TRBJ2-1 and V is TRBV9; without DNA, the TCRdb call of TRBD2 cannot be checked. CDR3 length: 15 amino acids. The germline gives CDR1 SGDLS, CDR2 YYNGEE. The CDR3 here is CASSAGTSGYNEQFF.

This chain connects TRBV7-9 to TRBJ1-4. The CDR3 runs to 15 residues. Germline-derived CDR1 and CDR2 are SEHNR and FQNEAQ (reference sequence). This chain's CDR3 is CASSLVDATNEKLFF.

The chain's CDR3 is CAWTSTGGLNEKLFF. The chain joins TRBV30 to TRBJ1-4; TCRdb picks TRBD1, but there is no DNA to check that call. The germline V gene has CDR1 GTSNPN and CDR2 SVGIG (reference sequence). The CDR3 has 15 amino acids.

This chain uses TRBV27 with TRBJ1-2; without DNA, the TCRdb call of TRBD1 cannot be checked. Germline-derived CDR1 and CDR2 are MNHEY and SMNVEV (reference sequence). This CDR3 comprises 14 residues. The CDR3 reads CASSDTRGRDGYTF.

The chain has TRBV21-1 and TRBJ2-5. TRBV21-1 is a pseudogene locus. The CDR3 is made up of 11 amino acids. CDR3 sequence: CASSNGETQYF.

The rearrangement links TRBV7-2 to TRBJ2-2; TCRdb reports TRBD1, a call that lacks DNA to check it against. In germline, CDR1 is SGHTA, CDR2 FQGNSA. The CDR3 is made up of 14 amino acids. This CDR3 is CASSYQGITGELFF.

V gene TRBV6-2 or TRBV6-3 combines with J gene TRBJ2-2. This CDR3 has 16 residues. In germline, CDR1 is MNHEY, CDR2 SVGEGT. The CDR3 reads CASSYSRSQYTGELFF.

The gene calls are TRBV6-5 and TRBJ2-6. This CDR3 spans 14 amino acids. Germline V gives CDR1 MNHEY, CDR2 SVGAGI. The CDR3 loop is CASSYSETVNVLTF.

V gene TRBV14 combines with J gene TRBJ2-1; TCRdb gives TRBD1 as the D gene, but with no DNA this cannot be confirmed. Germline CDR1 SGHDN, CDR2 FVKESK. The CDR3 is made up of 16 amino acids. The CDR3 reads CASSQTPGLGGGEQFF.

The chain employs TRBV5-5 and TRBJ1-6. The CDR3 runs 16 residues. Germline values: CDR1 SGHKS, CDR2 YYEKEE (reference sequence). CDR3 loop: CASSPSAGSYNSPLHF.

This rearrangement joins TRBV28 to TRBJ2-2; TCRdb's assignment of TRBD2 cannot be checked, as there is no DNA. Germline assignment: CDR1 MDHEN and CDR2 SYDVKM. The CDR3 length is 16 residues. CDR3 sequence reads: CASRPQGLQNTGELFF. Full variable domain (remainder filled in from reference TRBV28 and TRBJ2-2): DVKVTQSSRYLVKRTGEKVFLECVQDMDHENMFWYRQDPGLGLRLIYFSYDVKMKEKGDIPEGYSVSREKKERFSLILESASTNQTSMYLCASRPQGLQNTGELFFGEGSRLTVL.

The V gene is TRBV7-3, the J gene TRBJ2-1; no DNA is available, so the TRBD1 call from TCRdb remains unchecked. The CDR3 extends over 17 amino acids. The V gene's germline CDR1 is SGHTA and CDR2 FQGTGA. The chain's CDR3 is CASSLTLGGGGYNEQFF.

This chain links TRBV7-2 with TRBJ2-7; with no DNA, the TCRdb D assignment of TRBD1 cannot be verified. The germline CDR1 and CDR2 sequences are SGHTA and FQGNSA. This CDR3 has 13 amino acids. CDR3 amino acids: CASSSLDWGQQYF. The whole variable domain, filled in from reference TRBV7-2 and TRBJ2-7, reads GAGVSQSPSNKVTEKGKDVELRCDPISGHTALYWYRQSLGQGLEFLIYFQGNSAPDKSGLPSDRFSAERTGGSVSTLTIQRTQQEDSAVYLCASSSLDWGQQYFGPGTRLTVT.